The 7 T cell receptor beta chains reported below all come from one sample, sequenced in a study of T cells in Graves' hyperthyroidism and ophthalmopathy. Amplification yielded TCR beta CDR3 regions, with RNA transcripts as the source. In the first-round RT-PCR of the TCR CDR3, the HTBI primer set was used. TCRdb re-derived calls from the multiplex PCR reads in MiXCR, one entry per CDR3 protein. The data show about 640,000 distinct CDR3 sequences, roughly 15% seen once. Specimen: blood. The receptors come from a woman aged 45-60 years with Graves' ophthalmopathy.

The chain is built from TRBV29-1 and TRBJ2-3; weak D call: TRBD2 (6 bases). V lost 4 bases to trimming and J lost 3 bases, with 14 bases between them. CDR1 is SQVTM, CDR2 ANQGSEA, per germline. The CDR3 contains 14 residues. This chain's CDR3 is CSVAVPGATDTQYF. CDR3 nucleotides: TGCAGCGTTGCGGTCCCGGGAGCAACAGATACGCAGTATTTT.

This clonotype showed up many times. The CDR3 DNA follows: TGCAGTGCTAGAGCCAGGACCATCATTCAGTACTTC. Translated: CSARARTIIQYF. This chain links TRBV20-1 with TRBJ2-4; D ambiguous. The length of the CDR3 is 12 residues. The germline V gene encodes CDR1 DFQATT and CDR2 SNEGSKA (reference sequence). V lost 1 base and J 9 bases, leaving 10 bases between the germline ends.

This clonotype was seen ten or more times. This chain connects TRBV12-3 or TRBV12-4 to TRBJ2-3, with D unresolved. V was trimmed by 3 bases and J by 4 bases, leaving 8 bases between them. The CDR3 length is 13 residues. In DNA form, the CDR3 reads TGTGCCAGCAGTTTGCTAGGTCCAGATACGCAGTATTTT. Protein sequence: CASSLLGPDTQYF.

This clonotype showed up many times. V gene TRBV2 combines with J gene TRBJ1-4; a weak D match, TRBD1 (5 bases). CDR3 length: 14 residues. V lost 5 bases and J lost 8, with 15 bases in between. CDR1 is SNHLY and CDR2 is FYNNEI in the germline V gene. The CDR3 reads CASSTRGVREKLFF. Written as DNA, the CDR3 is TGTGCCAGCAGTACGAGGGGCGTTCGGGAAAAACTGTTTTTT.

The chain has TRBV29-1 and TRBJ2-7; D is ambiguous. The CDR3 has 11 residues. The V gene lost 7 bases and the J gene lost 0 bases, with 7 bases spanning the gap. Looked up from germline, CDR1 is SQVTM and CDR2 is ANQGSEA. CDR3 sequence (DNA): TGCAGCGGCATGAGCTCCTACGAGCAGTACTTC. Protein sequence: CSGMSSYEQYF.

This clonotype has at least ten counts. The chain recombines TRBV20-1 with TRBJ2-1; 8 bases map to TRBD2. Germline-derived CDR1 and CDR2 are DFQATT and SNEGSKA (reference sequence). This CDR3 comprises 15 residues. V shed 6 bases, J shed 8 bases, and the junction held 15 bases outside the gene matches. The CDR3 bases are TGCAGTGCCAGTGGCCCAGCGGGAGTTGGCGATGAGCAGTTCTTC. Translating gives CSASGPAGVGDEQFF.

This clonotype was seen many times. The genes are TRBV7-3 and TRBJ2-3, with D possibly being TRBD1 or TRBD2 (5 bases each). CDR1 SGHTA and CDR2 FQGTGA come from the germline V gene. Trimming took 3 bases from V and 2 from J, leaving 12 bases between them. This CDR3 has 15 residues. DNA of the CDR3: TGTGCCAGCAGCTTGGGGACCATCATCACAGATACGCAGTATTTT. Translating it yields CASSLGTIITDTQYF.